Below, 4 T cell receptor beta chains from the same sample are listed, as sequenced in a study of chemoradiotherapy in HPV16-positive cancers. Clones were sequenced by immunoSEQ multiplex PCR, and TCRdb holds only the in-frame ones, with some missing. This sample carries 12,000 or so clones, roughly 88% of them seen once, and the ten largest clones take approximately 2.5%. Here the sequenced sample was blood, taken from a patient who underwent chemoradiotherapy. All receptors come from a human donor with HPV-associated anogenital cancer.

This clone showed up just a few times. The CDR3 region has the DNA TGTGCCAGCAGCCCTGGGACAGGGGCGCGGGACAATCAGCCCCAGCATTTT. Residues: CASSPGTGARDNQPQHF. The rearrangement uses TRBV7-9 and TRBJ1-5; TRBD1 aligns across 10 bases. The CDR3 length is 17 residues. V was pared by 5 bases and J by 3 bases, with 10 bases of the junction left unmatched. CDR1 is SEHNR and CDR2 is FQNEAQ in the germline V gene (reference sequence).

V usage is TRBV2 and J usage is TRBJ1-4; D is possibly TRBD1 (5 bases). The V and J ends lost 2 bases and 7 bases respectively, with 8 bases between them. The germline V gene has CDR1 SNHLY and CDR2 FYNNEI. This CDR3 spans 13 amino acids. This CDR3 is CASSEQGSEKLFF. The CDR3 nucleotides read TGTGCCAGCAGTGAACAGGGTTCTGAAAAACTGTTTTTT.

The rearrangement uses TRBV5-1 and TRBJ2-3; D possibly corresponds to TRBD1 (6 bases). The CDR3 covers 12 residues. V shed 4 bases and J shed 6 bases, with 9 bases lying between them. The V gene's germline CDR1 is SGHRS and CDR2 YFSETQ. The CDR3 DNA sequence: TGCGCCAGCAGCCCGACAGGTGATACGCAGTATTTT. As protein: CASSPTGDTQYF.

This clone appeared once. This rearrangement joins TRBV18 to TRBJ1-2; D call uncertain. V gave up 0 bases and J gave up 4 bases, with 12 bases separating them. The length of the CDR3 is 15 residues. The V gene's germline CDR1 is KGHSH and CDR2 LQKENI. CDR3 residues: CASSPPGGGGYGYTF. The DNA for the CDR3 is TGTGCCAGCTCACCACCGGGAGGAGGAGGCTATGGCTACACCTTC.